This TCR beta chain was identified in a study of CXCR3-negative and CXCR3-positive naive CD8 T cells. Note on this clonotype: The antigen is not known.

Findings and caveats of the study: Memory CD8+ T cell repertoires were far less diverse than both naive subsets.

Germline-derived CDR1 and CDR2 are DFQATT and SNEGSKA (reference sequence). This CDR3 region has 14 residues. Researchers prepared the TRB cDNA libraries using 5' RACE with UMI labels. TCRdb re-called the 5' RACE reads and gives one entry per CDR3 protein, without DNA. The table for this sample gives 48,000 or so distinct CDR3 sequences. Triplicate sorts of roughly 300,000 cells per CD8+ subset. This TCR came from a human donor in good health. Some clones in this sample may be carry-over from other donors' samples. Sequencing was done on a sample of memory CD8+ T cells from blood. The gene calls are TRBV20-1 and TRBJ2-5; the TCRdb D gene call, TRBD2, has no DNA to confirm it. This chain's CDR3 is CSARGLEGRETQYF.